Here is one T cell receptor beta chain with its context. The repertoire was sequenced with immunoSEQ multiplex PCR; TCRdb's copy has only in-frame clones and lacks some. The sample includes about 180,000 clones, about 90% of them seen just once. The record originates from a study of blood T cell repertoires in COVID-19. At the level of the study: The analysed material was cDNA or gDNA that came from T cells, B-cell-depleted T cells, or PBMCs.

The germline V and J ends were trimmed by 5 bases and 4 bases, with 20 bases remaining between them. Germline CDR1 reads MNHEY; CDR2 reads SVGEGT. CDR3 length: 16 residues. Residents of 20 to 25 US areas, aged 18 to 89 years, made up the participants. The V and J genes are TRBV6-2 or TRBV6-3 and TRBJ1-2; no reliable D call. The TCR comes from a woman between 18 and 30 years old who had recovered from COVID-19. Input material: PBMCs or T cells enriched from blood (not recorded which). The CDR3 loop reads CASSNRPAGLSYGYTF. DNA for the CDR3: TGTGCCAGCAGTAACCGACCGGCGGGCCTATCCTATGGCTACACCTTC.